Following are 4 T cell receptor beta chains from one sample sequenced in a study of OX40 agonist ivuxolimab in advanced cancers. TCRdb keeps only in-frame clones here, not all; method: immunoSEQ multiplex PCR. The repertoire holds 40,000 to 50,000 clones, with about 88% as singletons. The sample was CD4+ or CD8+ T cells sorted from blood, taken in a trial of the OX40 agonist ivuxolimab. The source of these receptors is an adult with an advanced solid tumor such as melanoma, head and neck, liver or kidney cancer.

The V and J genes are TRBV28 and TRBJ2-1; D is unclear. This CDR3 contains 16 residues. V dropped 2 bases and J dropped 4 bases, with 15 bases sitting between them. CDR1 and CDR2 (germline): MDHEN, SYDVKM. CDR3 loop: CASSLGIVSSYNEQFF. CDR3 bases: TGTGCCAGCAGTTTAGGAATCGTATCCTCTTACAATGAGCAGTTCTTC.

This chain connects TRBV4-1 to TRBJ2-5; 7 nucleotides agree with TRBD1. CDR1 and CDR2 (germline): MGHRA, YSYEKL. V gave up 1 base and J gave up 5 bases; unmatched junction bases: 7. The length of the CDR3 is 15 residues. CDR3 DNA: TGCGCCAGCAGCCAAGGAATACAGGGGATGGAGACCCAGTACTTC. This translates into CASSQGIQGMETQYF.

This clone was detected once. The V and J genes are TRBV5-1 and TRBJ2-1; D ambiguous. The V and J ends lost 4 bases and 5 bases respectively, with 7 bases between them. The CDR3 loop spans 12 amino acids. CDR1 and CDR2 (germline): SGHRS, YFSETQ. CDR3 residues: CASSRSDNEQFF. The CDR3 DNA reads TGCGCCAGCAGCCGATCGGACAATGAGCAGTTCTTC.

V and J are TRBV11-2 and TRBJ2-6; D not certain. The CDR3 contains 15 residues. V lost 1 base to trimming and J lost 3 bases, with 7 bases between them. Germline V CDR1 and CDR2: SGHAT, FQNNGV. CDR3 nucleotides: TGTGCCAGCAGCTTAGCCGGGTATGGGGCCAACGTCCTGACTTTC. It yields the protein CASSLAGYGANVLTF.